One sample yielded the 5 T cell receptor beta chains listed below, sequenced in a study of T cell changes during pregnancy in multiple sclerosis. The method was immunoSEQ multiplex PCR; TCRdb's version includes in-frame clones alone and lacks a portion of them. The repertoire includes tens of thousands of clones, about 96% of them detected once, and under 2.5% sits in the top ten. The sample in question was CD8+ T cells from peripheral blood mononuclear cells, obtained after pregnancy. The receptors derive from a female donor with multiple sclerosis, enrolled in a pregnancy study.

The chain uses TRBV6-5 and TRBJ2-1; 9 nucleotides agree with TRBD1. Per germline, CDR1 MNHEY and CDR2 SVGAGI. The junction had 6 bases not matched to a gene; V was cut back by 6 bases and J by 3 bases. The CDR3 spans 15 residues. The CDR3 sequence: CASSTGTGNYNEQFF. The CDR3 region has the DNA TGTGCCAGCAGCACCGGGACAGGGAACTACAATGAGCAGTTCTTC.

The chain combines TRBV7-9 with TRBJ2-7, with a possible D match to TRBD2 (5 bases). There are 14 residues in the CDR3. CDR1 is SEHNR, CDR2 FQNEAQ, per germline (reference sequence). Trimming removed 2 bases at V and 2 bases at J, with 10 bases between. The CDR3 DNA is TGTGCCAGCAGCTTACAAAGCGGAGCCTACGAGCAGTACTTC. It yields the protein CASSLQSGAYEQYF. The full variable domain, completed using reference TRBV7-9 and TRBJ2-7, is DTGVSQNPRHKITKRGQNVTFRCDPISEHNRLYWYRQTLGQGPEFLTYFQNEAQLEKSRLLSDRFSAERPKGSFSTLEIQRTEQGDSAMYLCASSLQSGAYEQYFGPGTRLTVT.

The chain links TRBV7-9 to TRBJ1-5; 7 nucleotides align to TRBD1. V shed 5 bases and J 4 bases; nucleotides not matched to a gene: 5. Germline CDR1 SEHNR, CDR2 FQNEAQ (reference sequence). This CDR3 has 14 amino acids. CDR3 bases: TGTGCCAGCAGCCAAGGGGGCCTAAATCAGCCCCAGCATTTT. Its protein is CASSQGGLNQPQHF.

The V call is TRBV2, the J call TRBJ2-7; 10 nucleotides match TRBD1. Germline V gene lookup returns CDR1 SNHLY and CDR2 FYNNEI. This CDR3 contains 14 residues. V lost 7 bases, J lost 3 bases, and 6 bases stayed unmatched. CDR3 loop: CASKETGGVYEQYF. As DNA, the CDR3 is TGTGCCAGCAAAGAGACAGGGGGCGTCTACGAGCAGTACTTC.

The V and J genes are TRBV4-3 and TRBJ2-1, with TRBD1 as a possible D gene (5 bases). The germline V gene encodes CDR1 LGHNA and CDR2 YSLEER. CDR3 size: 11 residues. V lost 5 bases and J lost 8, with 7 bases in between. The CDR3 here is CASSRGHEQFF. CDR3 coding DNA: TGCGCCAGCAGCAGGGGCCATGAGCAGTTCTTC.